This TCR beta chain came from a study of cytomegalovirus exposure and HLA in healthy donors. With 60 Vbeta and 13 Jbeta primers, the PCR was carried out. Using immunoSEQ multiplex PCR, the repertoire was profiled, and TCRdb retains in-frame clones only, with some absent. Of roughly 150,000 clones listed, over 80% are singletons. Turning to this clone: As yet, its antigen is unknown. This same CDR3 is encoded by further DNA sequences in the sample.

Points from the study as a whole: A later analysis found most CMV-associated TCR beta chains apparently HLA-restricted.

The TCR originated in a male donor in good health and CMV-seronegative. The material sequenced was PBMCs.

The CDR3 region has the DNA TGCGCCAGCAGCTTCGGGGGGGGTGGCGAGCAGTACTTC. Amino acid sequence: CASSFGGGGEQYF. This rearrangement joins TRBV5-1 to TRBJ2-7, with 8 bases identical to TRBD2. Germline assignment: CDR1 SGHRS and CDR2 YFSETQ. V lost 2 bases to trimming and J lost 6 bases; unmatched junction nucleotides: 4. The CDR3 loop spans 13 amino acids.